The present T cell receptor (beta chain) was sequenced within a study of T cell changes during pregnancy in multiple sclerosis (dated by TCRdb to about 2019). The study in broad terms: The study examined how the T cell repertoire changed over the course of pregnancy in women with multiple sclerosis.

Library creation used the immunoSEQ multiplex PCR assay. Sourced from immuneACCESS, this table was stored by TCRdb with only in-frame sequences that have V and J called. A share of the clones is absent; for the studies checked, an unresolved V gene accounts for under half, and the remainder has no known explanation. Present in this sample are 70,000 to 80,000 clones, about 95% of which were seen just once. Of the sample, about 0.6% is held by the ten largest clones. The germline V gene supplies CDR1 SGHAT and CDR2 FQNNGV. There are 15 amino acids in the CDR3, from cysteine to phenylalanine inclusive. This entry keeps only the CDR3 DNA: 45 bases, framed from base 1. From V the trimming removes 6 bases and from J it removes 4 bases, while the gene matches leave 6 bases of the junction unaccounted for. This clone appeared a single time. Its antigen is currently not known. The input lacks base qualities; no much larger clone sits a single base away.

The rearrangement combines TRBV11-2 with TRBJ2-5; 12 nucleotides in the junction match TRBD1. Sequenced here: peripheral blood, sampled in the third trimester of pregnancy. The receptor was isolated from a female donor with multiple sclerosis, enrolled in a pregnancy study. CDR3 loop: CASRPGTGGIETQYF. The nucleotide sequence is given as TGTGCCAGCAGACCGGGGACAGGGGGCATAGAGACCCAGTACTTC.